The 18 T cell receptor beta chains below all came from one sample that was sequenced in a study of blood T cells in healthy people across ages. Using a J-beta primer mix together with a sample-barcoded 5' primer, a second PCR was run for roughly 7 to 11 cycles. Each CDR3 protein gets one entry after TCRdb re-called the 5' RACE reads with MiXCR. Among 1.4 million or so distinct CDR3 sequences listed, roughly 43% were seen once. Sequenced: blood. The source of these receptors is a woman aged 18-35 years in good health.

The table lists this clonotype with a few counts. The chain combines TRBV20-1 with TRBJ1-2; possibly TRBD1 for D (5 bases). The CDR3 runs 14 residues. The germline gives CDR1 DFQATT, CDR2 SNEGSKA (reference sequence). The V gene lost 0 bases and the J gene lost 4 bases, with 12 bases spanning the gap. The CDR3 protein is CSAREGGSVYGYTF. Here the CDR3 DNA reads TGCAGTGCTAGAGAGGGGGGATCTGTCTATGGCTACACCTTC.

The CDR3 DNA reads as TGTGCCAGCAGCTTCTCGGATGATGAGCAGTTCTTC. Translated, it gives CASSFSDDEQFF. The chain employs TRBV7-8 and TRBJ2-1; D unclear. The CDR3 has 12 residues. Germline loops: CDR1 SGHVS, CDR2 FQNEAQ. V dropped 3 bases and J dropped 8 bases, with 8 bases sitting between them. The entire variable domain, with the rest obtained from reference TRBV7-8 and TRBJ2-1, is as follows: GAGVSQSPRYKVAKRGQDVALRCDPISGHVSLFWYQQALGQGPEFLTYFQNEAQLDKSGLPSDRFFAERPEGSVSTLKIQRTQQEDSAVYLCASSFSDDEQFFGPGTRLTVL.

The chain has TRBV7-9 and TRBJ2-1, with 9 bases lining up with TRBD2. The V gene end was trimmed by 5 bases and the J gene end by 10 bases; junction bases not matched to a gene: 15. Looked up from germline, CDR1 is SEHNR and CDR2 is FQNEAQ (reference sequence). This CDR3 spans 16 amino acids. The CDR3 here is CASSPWAGGTIREQFF. The CDR3 DNA sequence: TGTGCCAGCAGCCCGTGGGCGGGAGGGACGATCAGGGAGCAGTTCTTC. Full variable domain (missing parts from reference TRBV7-9 and TRBJ2-1): DTGVSQNPRHKITKRGQNVTFRCDPISEHNRLYWYRQTLGQGPEFLTYFQNEAQLEKSRLLSDRFSAERPKGSFSTLEIQRTEQGDSAMYLCASSPWAGGTIREQFFGPGTRLTVL.

In regard to this clonotype: At one of its ends the junction is not consistent with the germline gene, which may arise from a read error. This rearrangement joins TRBV7-2 to TRBJ2-6, with D tentatively TRBD1 (5 bases). Germline CDR1 reads SGHTA; CDR2 reads FQGNSA. This CDR3 has 17 amino acids. The CDR3 is CASSLGYVKSGADVLTF. CDR3 coding DNA: TGTGCCAGCAGCTTAGGGTATGTTAAGTCTGGGGCCGACGTCCTGACTTTC.

The V call is TRBV3-1, the J call TRBJ2-7, with a possible D match to TRBD1 (6 bases). The V gene lost 1 base and the J gene lost 1 base, with 14 bases spanning the gap. The CDR3 is 16 residues long. CDR1 LGHDT and CDR2 YNNKEL come from the germline V gene (reference sequence). The CDR3 here is CASSQGLQGVSYEQYF. CDR3 DNA: TGTGCCAGCAGCCAAGGCCTACAGGGAGTTTCCTACGAGCAGTACTTC.

V is TRBV21-1 and J is TRBJ2-7; the D segment call TRBD2 is taken from the table without a DNA check. TRBV21-1 is labeled a pseudogene. The CDR3 runs 16 residues. The CDR3 DNA is TGTGCCCACACCGGGGAAGCGGACTATAGCTCCTACGAGCAGTACTTC. Its protein product is CAHTGEADYSSYEQYF.

In DNA, the CDR3 is TGTGCCAGCAGCGGGACACAGGGAGAGACCCAGTACTTC. This codes for CASSGTQGETQYF. The rearrangement joins TRBV7-2 to TRBJ2-5; D perhaps matches TRBD1 (6 bases). V was shortened by 5 bases and J by 4 bases, with 11 bases between the two germline ends. Germline CDR1 SGHTA, CDR2 FQGNSA. The CDR3 length is 13 residues. The variable domain in full, with the rest retrieved from reference TRBV7-2 and TRBJ2-5, is GAGVSQSPSNKVTEKGKDVELRCDPISGHTALYWYRQSLGQGLEFLIYFQGNSAPDKSGLPSDRFSAERTGGSVSTLTIQRTQQEDSAVYLCASSGTQGETQYFGPGTRLLVL.

The rearrangement links TRBV7-9 to TRBJ1-3; D not resolved. Looked up from germline, CDR1 is SEHNR and CDR2 is FQNEAQ (reference sequence). Trimming took 1 base from V and 4 from J, leaving 17 bases between them. CDR3 length equals 17 residues. The CDR3 region has the DNA TGTGCCAGCAGCTTAGTGTCCCGGCCTACCGCCGGAAACACCATATATTTT. It specifies CASSLVSRPTAGNTIYF.

This clonotype appeared a few times. The chain carries TRBV5-6 and TRBJ2-7; D gene ambiguous. The V gene lost 1 base and the J gene lost 7 bases, with 6 bases spanning the gap. Germline V CDR1 and CDR2: SGHDT, YYEEEE. This CDR3 is 11 amino acids long. CDR3 residues: CASSLSMEQYF. DNA for the CDR3: TGTGCCAGCAGCTTGTCTATGGAGCAGTACTTC.

The chain employs TRBV6-2 or TRBV6-3 and TRBJ2-1; 11 bases agree with TRBD2. This CDR3 has 15 residues. Per germline, CDR1 MNHEY and CDR2 SVGEGT. Losses at the gene ends were 5 bases for V and 6 bases for J; bases not matched to a gene: 6. This chain's CDR3 is CASSATSGSINEQFF. The CDR3 DNA reads TGTGCCAGCAGTGCAACTAGCGGGAGCATCAATGAGCAGTTCTTC.

The sample holds a few counts of this clonotype. The chain joins TRBV6-5 to TRBJ1-2, with D perhaps matching TRBD1 (6 bases). Deletions cut 3 bases from V and 7 bases from J, with 12 bases between. Germline V gene lookup returns CDR1 MNHEY and CDR2 SVGAGI. The CDR3 has 13 residues. For the CDR3, the DNA is TGTGCCAGCAGTTATTGGACAGAAGGTGGCTACACCTTC. Translation gives CASSYWTEGGYTF.

This chain connects TRBV9 to TRBJ2-2; the D is unclear. V dropped 3 bases and J dropped 5 bases, with 8 bases sitting between them. CDR1 is SGDLS, CDR2 YYNGEE, per germline. There are 13 residues in the CDR3. CDR3 coding DNA: TGTGCCAGCAGCGCTCGACTTACCGGGGAGCTGTTTTTT. Translation: CASSARLTGELFF.

This clonotype was seen only once. V usage is TRBV29-1 and J usage is TRBJ2-3; 13 bases align to TRBD2. The J segment lost 10 bases and the V segment lost 2 bases, leaving 9 bases of the junction unmatched. CDR3 length: 15 amino acids. Germline V CDR1 and CDR2: SQVTM, ANQGSEA. The CDR3 here is CSVESTSGGYDAQYF. The CDR3 DNA reads as TGCAGCGTTGAATCGACTAGCGGGGGGTACGATGCGCAGTATTTT.

The V and J genes are TRBV9 and TRBJ2-6; D is unclear. The germline gives CDR1 SGDLS, CDR2 YYNGEE. With 5 bases removed from V and 1 base from J, the gap between germline ends came to 13 bases. There are 16 residues in the CDR3. CDR3 sequence: CASSVQEISGANVLTF. CDR3 sequence (DNA): TGTGCCAGCAGTGTTCAAGAGATATCTGGGGCCAACGTCCTGACTTTC.

CDR3 coding DNA: TGTGCCAGCAGTACCTTGGGAGTAACCTACGAGCAGTACTTC. Translation: CASSTLGVTYEQYF. The chain links TRBV6-6 to TRBJ2-7, with D possibly being TRBD2 (5 bases). Germline-derived CDR1 and CDR2 are MNHNY and SVGAGI (reference sequence). The CDR3 sequence is 14 residues long. The germline V and J ends were trimmed by 5 bases and 2 bases, with 13 bases remaining between them.

A few counts support this clonotype. This chain connects TRBV10-3 to TRBJ2-1; 7 bases line up with TRBD2. From germline, CDR1 is ENHRY and CDR2 SYGVKD. V shed 1 base, J shed 5 bases, and the junction held 2 bases outside the gene matches. This CDR3 spans 14 amino acids. The CDR3 coding sequence is TGTGCCATCAGTGAGTGGGAGGGAAACAATGAGCAGTTCTTC. It specifies CAISEWEGNNEQFF.

About this clonotype itself: A much more abundant neighbour one base away suggests this may be a read error. This chain joins TRBV27 and TRBJ2-7; 11 bases line up with TRBD2. Germline CDR1 reads MNHEY; CDR2 reads SMNVEV (reference sequence). Trimming at V came to 6 bases and at J to 2 bases, leaving 0 bases not matched to a gene. The CDR3 contains 13 residues. CDR3 in amino acids: CASRGLAAYEQYF. Written as DNA, the CDR3 is TGTGCCAGCAGGGGACTAGCGGCCTACGAGCAGTACTTC.

Only a few counts were recorded for this clonotype. This sequence joins TRBV5-1 and TRBJ2-3; TRBD2 agrees at 7 bases. This CDR3 region has 14 residues. The trim removed 10 bases at V and 5 bases at J, leaving 13 bases unmatched. CDR1 and CDR2 from the germline V gene are SGHRS and YFSETQ. CDR3 nucleotides: TGCGCCTCTAGCCCGGCGGGAGCGGGAGATACGCAGTATTTT. Translated: CASSPAGAGDTQYF.